A single TCR beta chain is shown here with its context. This clonotype has just a few counts. This receptor's antigen is unknown. Base qualities are not at hand, and no much larger clone is one base apart. This entry is derived from a study of response to subunit inactivated influenza vaccine listed by TCRdb under 2018. With respect to the entire study: The study used deep quantitative T cell receptor repertoire profiling to track responses to a trivalent subunit inactivated influenza vaccine. The investigation overall reported the following: The authors suggested that each seasonal influenza vaccination may recruit only a limited number of new T cells.

Trimming at the junction amounts to 4 bases on V and 0 bases on J, and the germline ends lie 13 bases apart. The CDR3, from cysteine to phenylalanine, totals 15 residues. Left in the record is the CDR3 DNA by itself, 45 bases read in frame from the first base. From the germline V gene, CDR1 is MNHEY and CDR2 is SVGEGT. The library was built by means of RT-PCR. Sequencing used an Illumina HiSeq 2500. In-frame beta chains were kept once TCRdb had trimmed the public reads at Q25 with fastp and called clones with MiXCR. Duplicate CDR3 protein sequences are folded into a single record with the most common DNA and genes. The sample has hundreds of thousands of distinct CDR3 sequences on record, 16% of them singletons. The top ten clonotypes cover roughly 3% of the sample.

The V gene is TRBV6-2 or TRBV6-3 and the J gene is TRBJ2-7; TRBD2 is a weak D gene call, 5 bases matching. The clonotype originates from a man aged 50 to 69 who received an inactivated influenza vaccine. Donor details come from another sample of the same person, matched by shared clones. Sample: CD4+ T cells sorted from PBMCs, taken roughly 24 months after vaccination. DNA sequence: TGTGCCAGCAGTTCCCGCCGAGGGAGCTCCTACGAGCAGTACTTC. Its product reads: CASSSRRGSSYEQYF.